This paragraph covers one T cell receptor beta chain sequence. As yet, its antigen is unknown. This sample was included in a study of STAT3 mutations in large granular lymphocyte leukemia. Study at large: Canonical activating STAT3 mutations were detected in roughly half of the longitudinally sequenced T-LGLL patients.

Study findings and constraints: In T-cell large granular lymphocyte leukemia, about half of patients showed multiple immunodominant subclonotypes.

Profiled with immunoSEQ multiplex PCR; TCRdb holds only in-frame clones, not every one. The sample consists of about 19,000 clones, 80% to 95% of them appearing once. There are 13 residues in the CDR3. The ends were cut back, 4 bases at V and 5 bases at J, with 10 bases in the middle. The germline gives CDR1 SGHRS, CDR2 YFSETQ. The receptor comes from a man aged 60 to 69 with T-cell large granular lymphocyte leukemia. Some clones in this sample may be carry-over from other donors' samples. Material: peripheral blood mononuclear cells. The chain joins TRBV5-1 to TRBJ1-5, with D maybe TRBD1 (6 bases). DNA of the CDR3: TGCGCCAGCAGCCTAGGACAGCATCAGCCCCAGCATTTT. It yields the protein CASSLGQHQPQHF.